Listed here are 32 T cell receptor beta chains from one sample, sequenced in a study of blood T cell repertoires in COVID-19. Clones were sequenced by immunoSEQ multiplex PCR, and TCRdb holds only the in-frame ones, with some missing. Here the sample spans 200,000 to 250,000 clones, roughly 87% being singletons. The specimen sequenced was peripheral blood. The origin of the receptors is a man aged 40-50 years with active or convalescent COVID-19.

This clone has only one observation. V gene TRBV6-6 combines with J gene TRBJ2-3, with TRBD2 identical over 8 bases. The trim removed 2 bases at V and 3 bases at J, leaving 7 bases unmatched. This CDR3 is 16 amino acids long. Germline V gene lookup returns CDR1 MNHNY and CDR2 SVGAGI (reference sequence). The CDR3 loop reads CASSYPIRGGTDTQYF. CDR3 DNA sequence: TGTGCCAGCAGTTACCCTATACGGGGGGGGACAGATACGCAGTATTTT.

The V call is TRBV19, the J call TRBJ1-1; a possible D gene is TRBD1 (6 bases). This CDR3 is 13 amino acids long. CDR1 and CDR2 from the germline V gene are LNHDA and SQIVND (reference sequence). Trimming pared 8 bases from V and 0 bases from J, leaving 10 bases between. CDR3 loop: CASSGQLNTEAFF. The CDR3 DNA is TGTGCCAGTTCAGGACAGTTGAACACTGAAGCTTTCTTT.

The J gene is TRBJ1-3, the V gene TRBV28; 7 bases match TRBD1. With 1 base clipped from V and 0 bases from J, the junction kept 6 bases outside the gene matches. The CDR3 loop spans 17 amino acids. Germline V gene data show CDR1 as MDHEN and CDR2 as SYDVKM. This chain's CDR3 is CASSLFRDSYSGNTIYF. CDR3 DNA sequence: TGTGCCAGCAGTTTATTCCGGGACAGCTACTCTGGAAACACCATATATTTT.

This chain links TRBV5-1 with TRBJ2-3; 8 positions match TRBD2. The V and J ends lost 4 bases and 1 base, in that order; junction bases with no gene match: 5. The CDR3 totals 15 residues. CDR1 is SGHRS and CDR2 is YFSETQ in the germline V gene. Here the CDR3 DNA reads TGCGCCAGCAGCCTTAGCGGGATCGGCACAGATACGCAGTATTTT. Its translation: CASSLSGIGTDTQYF.

The rearrangement uses TRBV7-6 and TRBJ2-1, with 12 bases that match TRBD1. The germline CDR1 and CDR2 sequences are SGHVS and FNYEAQ. The V segment lost 3 bases and the J segment 0 bases; nucleotides outside the gene matches: 6. The CDR3 consists of 18 residues. The CDR3 spells CASSFSGTGGFSYNEQFF. In nucleotides, the CDR3 is TGTGCCAGCAGCTTTTCCGGGACAGGGGGCTTCTCCTACAATGAGCAGTTCTTC. The whole variable domain, filled in from reference TRBV7-6 and TRBJ2-1, reads GAGVSQSPRYKVTKRGQDVALRCDPISGHVSLYWYRQALGQGPEFLTYFNYEAQQDKSGLPNDRFSAERPEGSISTLTIQRTEQRDSAMYRCASSFSGTGGFSYNEQFFGPGTRLTVL.

The sample holds one count of this clone. The rearrangement links TRBV4-1 to TRBJ2-2, with D tentatively TRBD2 (6 bases). Germline-derived CDR1 and CDR2 are MGHRA and YSYEKL. This CDR3 region has 16 residues. The V and J ends lost 1 base and 3 bases respectively, with 12 bases between them. CDR3 nucleotide sequence: TGCGCCAGCAGCCAAGGCCGGGAGTCGTACACCGGGGAGCTGTTTTTT. This encodes CASSQGRESYTGELFF.

The chain carries TRBV4-1 and TRBJ2-7; possibly TRBD1 for D (6 bases). The CDR3 runs 15 residues. Trimming pared 1 base from V and 6 bases from J, leaving 16 bases between. The V gene's germline CDR1 is MGHRA and CDR2 YSYEKL. CDR3 sequence reads: CASSQATGLAGEQYF. Written as DNA, the CDR3 is TGCGCCAGCAGCCAAGCGACAGGACTCGCCGGCGAGCAGTACTTC.

The chain uses TRBV5-6 and TRBJ2-5; D remains unclear. The CDR3 runs to 14 residues. The V gene lost 0 bases and the J gene lost 2 bases, with 8 bases spanning the gap. The germline V gene encodes CDR1 SGHDT and CDR2 YYEEEE. The CDR3 region is CASSLGYGQETQYF. Here the CDR3 DNA reads TGTGCCAGCAGCTTGGGGTACGGGCAAGAGACCCAGTACTTC. Looking up the rest from reference TRBV5-6 and TRBJ2-5 gives the full variable domain: DAGVTQSPTHLIKTRGQQVTLRCSPKSGHDTVSWYQQALGQGPQFIFQYYEEEERQRGNFPDRFSGHQFPNYSSELNVNALLLGDSALYLCASSLGYGQETQYFGPGTRLLVL.

V and J are TRBV4-1 and TRBJ1-2; D not resolved. Trimming removed 2 bases from V and 6 bases from J, with 16 bases in between. CDR1 is MGHRA, CDR2 YSYEKL, per germline. The CDR3 is 15 amino acids. CDR3 loop: CASSQLRRTQNGYTF. CDR3 DNA sequence: TGCGCCAGCAGCCAACTCAGGAGGACCCAGAATGGCTACACCTTC.

For the CDR3, the DNA is TGTGCCAGCTACCCCCATGACAGGGTATACACTGAAGCTTTCTTT. Translation: CASYPHDRVYTEAFF. This sequence joins TRBV5-4 and TRBJ1-1, with 7 bases matching TRBD1. There are 15 residues in the CDR3. The V gene end was trimmed by 7 bases and the J gene end by 3 bases; junction bases not matched to a gene: 12. Germline assignment: CDR1 SGHNT and CDR2 YYREEE (reference sequence).

The V gene is TRBV5-6, the J gene TRBJ2-6, with D perhaps TRBD1 (5 bases). Between the trimmed V and J ends, which lost 2 bases and 4 bases, there was a span of 16 bases. Germline V gene sequence: CDR1 SGHDT, CDR2 YYEEEE. This CDR3 spans 17 amino acids. CDR3 amino acids: CASSFPDIWSGANVLTF. For the CDR3, the DNA is TGTGCCAGCAGCTTTCCGGACATCTGGTCGGGGGCCAACGTCCTGACTTTC. The whole variable domain, remainder taken from reference TRBV5-6 and TRBJ2-6, is DAGVTQSPTHLIKTRGQQVTLRCSPKSGHDTVSWYQQALGQGPQFIFQYYEEEERQRGNFPDRFSGHQFPNYSSELNVNALLLGDSALYLCASSFPDIWSGANVLTFGAGSRLTVL.

The chain links TRBV28 to TRBJ1-4; 9 nucleotides agree with TRBD1. V shed 6 bases, J shed 3 bases, and the junction held 11 bases outside the gene matches. Germline CDR1 MDHEN, CDR2 SYDVKM. The CDR3 totals 17 residues. This CDR3 is CASSPPGTGSSNEKLFF. CDR3 sequence (DNA): TGTGCCAGCAGCCCACCCGGGACAGGGAGTTCTAATGAAAAACTGTTTTTT.

This clone showed up just once. V is TRBV7-9 and J is TRBJ2-7, with D perhaps matching TRBD1 (5 bases). The germline V and J ends were trimmed by 1 base and 6 bases, with 22 bases remaining between them. CDR1 SEHNR and CDR2 FQNEAQ come from the germline V gene (reference sequence). This CDR3 is built from 17 residues. The CDR3 nucleotides read TGTGCCAGCAGCTTAGGCTTTTCAGGGCAAATCGACGGCGAGCAGTACTTC. This translates into CASSLGFSGQIDGEQYF. The full variable domain, completed using reference TRBV7-9 and TRBJ2-7, is DTGVSQNPRHKITKRGQNVTFRCDPISEHNRLYWYRQTLGQGPEFLTYFQNEAQLEKSRLLSDRFSAERPKGSFSTLEIQRTEQGDSAMYLCASSLGFSGQIDGEQYFGPGTRLTVT.

The chain links TRBV4-1 to TRBJ1-1; 7 bases line up with TRBD1. This CDR3 contains 15 residues. The germline gives CDR1 MGHRA, CDR2 YSYEKL. The trim removed 4 bases at V and 1 base at J, leaving 6 bases unmatched. The CDR3 region has the DNA TGCGCCAGCAGCCTGGGGGCAGGGGGGAACACTGAAGCTTTCTTT. It is translated as CASSLGAGGNTEAFF.

J is TRBJ1-6 and V is TRBV27, with TRBD1 as a possible D gene (6 bases). Trimming took 6 bases from V and 0 from J, leaving 21 bases between them. The germline gives CDR1 MNHEY, CDR2 SMNVEV (reference sequence). This CDR3 comprises 19 residues. For the CDR3, the DNA is TGTGCCAGCAGAATCACCGGGACACTTATAAGCTCCTATAATTCACCCCTCCACTTT. Amino acids: CASRITGTLISSYNSPLHF.

V gene TRBV5-4 combines with J gene TRBJ2-5; D is possibly TRBD1 (5 bases). The CDR3 loop spans 14 amino acids. Trimming pared 0 bases from V and 2 bases from J, leaving 8 bases between. Germline V CDR1 and CDR2: SGHNT, YYREEE (reference sequence). This CDR3 reads CASSLGQPQETQYF. The CDR3 nucleotides read TGTGCCAGCAGCTTGGGACAGCCTCAAGAGACCCAGTACTTC.

The chain combines TRBV28 with TRBJ1-5, with TRBD1 matching over 9 bases. This CDR3 region has 17 residues. The J segment lost 5 bases and the V segment lost 7 bases, leaving 15 bases of the junction unmatched. The germline V gene has CDR1 MDHEN and CDR2 SYDVKM. The DNA for the CDR3 is TGTGCCAGCATGAGGCCCCTTGGGACAGGGCAGGATCAGCCCCAGCATTTT. The encoded protein is CASMRPLGTGQDQPQHF.

The chain employs TRBV2 and TRBJ1-2; TRBD1 agrees at 7 bases. The germline gives CDR1 SNHLY, CDR2 FYNNEI. This CDR3 has 15 residues. J gave up 1 base and V 5 bases, and 7 bases lay outside the gene matches. The CDR3 coding sequence is TGTGCCAGCAGTTCCCTCAGGGGGGTTAACTATGGCTACACCTTC. This sequence encodes CASSSLRGVNYGYTF.

The V gene is TRBV6-6, the J gene TRBJ2-2; the match to TRBD2 covers 9 bases. The CDR3 is made up of 16 amino acids. Germline V gene lookup returns CDR1 MNHNY and CDR2 SVGAGI (reference sequence). The trim removed 4 bases at V and 2 bases at J, leaving 5 bases unmatched. This chain's CDR3 is CASSLGLARNTGELFF. The DNA of the CDR3 is TGTGCCAGCAGTTTAGGACTAGCGAGAAACACCGGGGAGCTGTTTTTT.

The chain carries TRBV9 and TRBJ2-3; 9 bases align to TRBD1. Germline V lookup: CDR1 SGDLS, CDR2 YYNGEE. J lost 6 bases, V lost 4 bases, and 9 bases had no gene match. The CDR3 length is 15 residues. CDR3 residues: CASSPRRGQGDTQYF. The DNA for the CDR3 is TGTGCCAGCAGCCCTCGGAGGGGACAGGGTGATACGCAGTATTTT.

The rearrangement joins TRBV29-1 to TRBJ2-1, with D tentatively TRBD1 (5 bases). The CDR3 runs to 15 residues. Trimming took off 7 bases at V and 4 bases at J, with 20 bases between the two ends. Looked up from germline, CDR1 is SQVTM and CDR2 is ANQGSEA. The CDR3 nucleotides read TGCAGCGCTGATGGGGCCGCCCCTCGATACAATGAGCAGTTCTTC. Translating it yields CSADGAAPRYNEQFF.

This rearrangement joins TRBV7-9 to TRBJ1-5; 7 bases match TRBD1. The length of the CDR3 is 16 residues. V was clipped by 3 bases and J by 6 bases; unmatched bases: 11. CDR1 is SEHNR, CDR2 FQNEAQ, per germline (reference sequence). The CDR3 DNA reads as TGTGCCAGCAGCTTTAAGGCCGACAGGGTCGGTCAGCCCCAGCATTTT. Translating gives CASSFKADRVGQPQHF.

The CDR3 sequence: CASSAGTGTYNEQFF. The DNA of the CDR3 is TGTGCCAGCAGCGCCGGGACAGGGACCTACAATGAGCAGTTCTTC. This chain connects TRBV9 to TRBJ2-1; 9 nucleotides line up with TRBD1. This CDR3 is built from 15 residues. CDR1 and CDR2 (germline): SGDLS, YYNGEE. The V and J ends lost 3 bases and 2 bases, in that order; junction bases with no gene match: 3.

The rearrangement links TRBV11-2 to TRBJ2-4; a possible D gene is TRBD2 (5 bases). Trimming stripped 6 bases from V and 5 bases from J, with 20 bases between. CDR3 length: 16 residues. Per the germline V gene, CDR1 is SGHAT and CDR2 is FQNNGV. As DNA, the CDR3 is TGTGCCAGCAGTCGAGCTACGGCACGGGGAGAAAACATTCAGTACTTC. This codes for CASSRATARGENIQYF.

This clone has more than one count but fewer than ten. The rearrangement uses TRBV5-1 and TRBJ2-5; TRBD2 aligns across 8 bases. J lost 4 bases, V lost 4 bases, and 12 bases had no gene match. This CDR3 spans 16 amino acids. Per germline, CDR1 SGHRS and CDR2 YFSETQ. DNA for the CDR3: TGCGCCAGCAGCGAAGCCCCTGCGGGGGGCGGAGAGACCCAGTACTTC. Translation: CASSEAPAGGGETQYF.

The chain has TRBV21-1 and TRBJ1-1. TRBV21-1 is classified as a pseudogene. The CDR3 covers 19 residues. Here the CDR3 reads CASSKVSAEVPDLNTEAFF. The CDR3 bases are TGTGCCAGCAGCAAAGTGTCCGCTGAGGTCCCAGACTTGAACACTGAAGCTTTCTTT.

The gene calls are TRBV4-2 and TRBJ1-2; 7 bases are a match to TRBD1. CDR3 length: 14 amino acids. From germline, CDR1 is LGHNA and CDR2 YNFKEQ. With V trimmed by 3 bases and J by 8 bases, 9 bases remained unmatched. Here the CDR3 reads CASSQPGQAPGYTF. CDR3 sequence (DNA): TGTGCCAGCAGCCAGCCCGGACAGGCCCCAGGCTACACCTTC.

The V gene is TRBV28, the J gene TRBJ2-3, with D tentatively TRBD2 (5 bases). Per the germline V gene, CDR1 is MDHEN and CDR2 is SYDVKM. The CDR3 has 15 residues. V was clipped by 5 bases and J by 5 bases, with 17 bases between them. This chain's CDR3 is CASSLLWERLDTQYF. In DNA, the CDR3 is TGTGCCAGCAGTCTTCTGTGGGAGAGGTTAGATACGCAGTATTTT.

This clone has only one observation. The J gene is TRBJ1-1, the V gene TRBV9, with a possible D match to TRBD1 (6 bases). The CDR3 is 14 amino acids. Germline lookup yields CDR1 SGDLS and CDR2 YYNGEE. V was pared by 3 bases and J by 0 bases, with 9 bases between. The CDR3 DNA sequence: TGTGCCAGCAGCGCGGGACATTTGAACACTGAAGCTTTCTTT. Its protein is CASSAGHLNTEAFF.

The V call is TRBV7-9, the J call TRBJ2-1; TRBD2 matches 7 bases. Germline-derived CDR1 and CDR2 are SEHNR and FQNEAQ (reference sequence). The length of the CDR3 is 16 residues. The V segment lost 1 base and the J segment 8 bases; nucleotides outside the gene matches: 11. CDR3 in DNA: TGTGCCAGCAGCTTAGGAGGGAGCGGGGACTGGGATGAGCAGTTCTTC. It codes for CASSLGGSGDWDEQFF.

The genes are TRBV11-2 and TRBJ1-3, with 7 bases matching TRBD1. Germline CDR1 reads SGHAT; CDR2 reads FQNNGV. The CDR3 extends over 13 amino acids. V was pared by 5 bases and J by 11 bases, with 9 bases of the junction left unmatched. The CDR3, as DNA: TGTGCCAGCAGCCTCCAACAGGGGTATGCCATATATTTT. It is translated as CASSLQQGYAIYF.

This chain connects TRBV5-1 to TRBJ2-7; 7 bases map to TRBD2. CDR1 is SGHRS, CDR2 YFSETQ, per germline. J gave up 4 bases and V 4 bases, and 11 bases lay outside the gene matches. The CDR3 covers 15 residues. Written as DNA, the CDR3 is TGCGCCAGCAGCCCGTCGGGGAGCGGGACGTACGAGCAGTACTTC. This sequence encodes CASSPSGSGTYEQYF.